This TCR beta chain was identified in a study of shared clonotypes between healthy human individuals. A note on this clone: Its antigen remains unknown.

The naive CD8 population came from CD45RO-negative cells selected for CCR7, without terminally differentiated effector memory CD45RA+ cells. Replicate PCRs run on sorted subsets employed roughly 190 ng DNA, tens of thousands of T cell genomes. Generated by immunoSEQ multiplex PCR, the TCRdb table keeps only in-frame clones and is missing some. Of about 650,000 clones listed, nearly 97% are singletons. Study outcomes and limitations: A few donors had around 5% of their naive CD4 clonotypes in common. Blood was the only sampled material, and tissue repertoires likely differ. Memory subsets generally showed smaller estimated richness than naive subsets did.

The specimen sequenced was naive CD8+ T cells sorted from blood. This TCR was recovered from a woman aged 30 to 39 in good health.

The CDR3 sequence is CASSPGTGDQETQYF. The CDR3 DNA reads TGTGCCAGCAGTCCCGGGACAGGGGATCAAGAGACCCAGTACTTC. V is TRBV27 and J is TRBJ2-5, with 10 nucleotides matching TRBD1. Trimming at V came to 5 bases and at J to 2 bases, leaving 5 bases not matched to a gene. The CDR3 is 15 amino acids. CDR1 MNHEY and CDR2 SMNVEV come from the germline V gene (reference sequence).